This T cell receptor (beta chain) was found in a study of shared clonotypes between healthy human individuals. Naive-designated CD8 cells lacked CD45RO, were positively enriched for CCR7, and omitted terminally differentiated effector memory CD45RA+ cells. Repertoires were generated with immunoSEQ multiplex PCR, while TCRdb's copy carries only in-frame clones and drops some. The sample has 2 million to 2.5 million clones, 85% to 95% seen once; the top ten hold 0.9% to 1.3%. The CDR3 spans 11 residues. Trimming removed 7 bases from V and 6 bases from J, with 6 bases in between. Germline V gene data show CDR1 as MNHEY and CDR2 as SVGAGI. Study results and limitations: The generation probabilities recorded for non-shared clonotypes fell below those of clonotypes shared by all four donors.

This clone has a single count. Its antigen is unknown. This TCR was recovered from a man younger than 30 in good health. Sequenced input: naive CD8+ T cells sorted from blood. The V gene is TRBV6-5, the J gene TRBJ1-4; D unresolved. The CDR3 reads CASTSDEKLFF. CDR3 sequence (DNA): TGTGCCAGCACCTCGGATGAAAAACTGTTTTTT.